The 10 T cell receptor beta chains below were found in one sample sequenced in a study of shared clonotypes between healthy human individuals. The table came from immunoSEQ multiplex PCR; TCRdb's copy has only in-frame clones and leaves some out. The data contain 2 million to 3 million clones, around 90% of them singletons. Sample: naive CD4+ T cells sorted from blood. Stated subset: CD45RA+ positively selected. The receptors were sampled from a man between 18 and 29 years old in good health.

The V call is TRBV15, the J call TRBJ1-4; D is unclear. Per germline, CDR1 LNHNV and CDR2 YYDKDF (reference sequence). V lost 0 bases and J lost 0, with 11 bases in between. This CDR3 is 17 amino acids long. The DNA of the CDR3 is TGTGCCACCAGCAGAGATTTATTAGAAGCAACTAATGAAAAACTGTTTTTT. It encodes CATSRDLLEATNEKLFF.

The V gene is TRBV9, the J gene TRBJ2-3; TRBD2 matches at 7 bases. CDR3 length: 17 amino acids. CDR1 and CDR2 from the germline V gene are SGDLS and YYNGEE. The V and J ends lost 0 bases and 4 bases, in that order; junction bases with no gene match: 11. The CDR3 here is CASSVGRTSAPADTQYF. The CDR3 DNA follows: TGTGCCAGCAGCGTAGGACGAACTAGCGCCCCAGCAGATACGCAGTATTTT.

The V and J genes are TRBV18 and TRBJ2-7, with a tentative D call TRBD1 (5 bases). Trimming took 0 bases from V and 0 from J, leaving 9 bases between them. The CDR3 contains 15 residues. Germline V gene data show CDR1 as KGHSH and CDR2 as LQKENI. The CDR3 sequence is CASSPPSRASYEQYF. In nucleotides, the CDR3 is TGTGCCAGCTCACCACCTTCCAGGGCCTCCTACGAGCAGTACTTC.

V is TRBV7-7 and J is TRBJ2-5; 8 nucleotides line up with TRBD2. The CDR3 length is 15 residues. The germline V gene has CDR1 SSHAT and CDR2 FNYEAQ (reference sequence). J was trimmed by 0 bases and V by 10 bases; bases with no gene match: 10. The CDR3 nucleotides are TGTGCCACGGGGGGGACGGGGCCTTACCAAGAGACCCAGTACTTC. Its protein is CATGGTGPYQETQYF.

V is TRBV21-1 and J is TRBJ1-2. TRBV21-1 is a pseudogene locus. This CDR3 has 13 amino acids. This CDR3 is CASSKVGGHGYTF. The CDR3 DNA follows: TGTGCCAGCAGCAAAGTAGGAGGGCATGGCTACACCTTC.

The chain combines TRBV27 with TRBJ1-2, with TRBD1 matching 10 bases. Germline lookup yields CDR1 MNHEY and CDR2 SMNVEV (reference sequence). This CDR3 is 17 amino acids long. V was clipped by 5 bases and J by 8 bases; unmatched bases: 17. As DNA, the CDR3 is TGTGCCAGCAGTCGGAAGGGACAGGGGCTTAAGACGGGCGGCTACACCTTC. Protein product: CASSRKGQGLKTGGYTF.

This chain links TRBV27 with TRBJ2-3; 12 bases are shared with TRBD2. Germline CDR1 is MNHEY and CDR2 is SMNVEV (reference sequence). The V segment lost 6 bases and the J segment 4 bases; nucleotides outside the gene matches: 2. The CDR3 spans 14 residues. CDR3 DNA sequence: TGTGCCAGCAGACTAGCGGGAGGCGCAGATACGCAGTATTTT. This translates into CASRLAGGADTQYF.

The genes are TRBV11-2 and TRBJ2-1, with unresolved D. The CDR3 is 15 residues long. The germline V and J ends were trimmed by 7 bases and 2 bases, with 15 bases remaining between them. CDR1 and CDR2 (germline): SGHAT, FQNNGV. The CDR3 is CASTLGHPTYNEQFF. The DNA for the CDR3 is TGTGCCAGCACCCTCGGGCATCCTACCTACAATGAGCAGTTCTTC.

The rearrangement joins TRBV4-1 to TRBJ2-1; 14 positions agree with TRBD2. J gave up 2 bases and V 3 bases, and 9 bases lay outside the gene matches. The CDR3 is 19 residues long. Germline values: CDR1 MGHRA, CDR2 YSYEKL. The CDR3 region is CASSQGGLAGVGAYNEQFF. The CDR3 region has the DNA TGCGCCAGCAGCCAGGGGGGACTAGCGGGAGTTGGGGCCTACAATGAGCAGTTCTTC.

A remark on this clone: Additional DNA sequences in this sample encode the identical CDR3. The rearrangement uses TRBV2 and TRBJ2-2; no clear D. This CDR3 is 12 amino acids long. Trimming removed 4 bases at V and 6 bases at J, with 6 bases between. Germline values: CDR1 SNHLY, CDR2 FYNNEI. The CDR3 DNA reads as TGTGCCAGCAGTGGTGGGGCCGGGGAGCTGTTTTTT. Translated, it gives CASSGGAGELFF.